These 13 T cell receptor beta chains were sequenced from one sample in a study of T cells after yellow fever vaccination. From the 5' RACE reads, TCRdb called clonotypes with MiXCR, one entry per CDR3 protein. The sample has some 240,000 distinct CDR3 sequences, about 5% seen once. Here the sequenced sample was CD4+ T cells sorted from PBMCs, taken on the day of the yellow fever booster vaccination. The receptors were sampled from a man younger than 30 who received the YFV17D yellow fever vaccine.

The chain couples TRBV7-2 to TRBJ2-7; D possibly matches TRBD1 or TRBD2 (6 bases each). The CDR3 is 14 residues long. Per germline, CDR1 SGHTA and CDR2 FQGNSA. V shed 5 bases and J shed 3 bases, with 14 bases lying between them. The CDR3 nucleotides are TGTGCCAGCAGCCAAGGAGGGGGATTCTACGAGCAGTACTTC. This encodes CASSQGGGFYEQYF.

This clonotype came up many times. The chain recombines TRBV7-9 with TRBJ2-1; 12 positions match TRBD2. The V segment lost 5 bases and the J segment 14 bases; nucleotides outside the gene matches: 7. Germline lookup yields CDR1 SEHNR and CDR2 FQNEAQ (reference sequence). The CDR3 spans 13 residues. CDR3 protein: CASSPSSGGAEFF. CDR3 in DNA: TGTGCCAGCAGCCCATCTAGCGGGGGGGCCGAGTTCTTC.

This rearrangement joins TRBV20-1 to TRBJ2-6; D uncertain. Trimming removed 5 bases from V and 0 bases from J, with 11 bases in between. Germline V gene sequence: CDR1 DFQATT, CDR2 SNEGSKA (reference sequence). There are 15 residues in the CDR3. The CDR3 region has the DNA TGCAGTGCTCGGGCAGCGTACTCTGGGGCCAACGTCCTGACTTTC. Its translation is CSARAAYSGANVLTF.

This clonotype was found many times. The chain uses TRBV7-2 and TRBJ2-2, with 7 nucleotides matching TRBD2. Unmatched junction bases numbered 7, after V lost 5 bases and J lost 4 bases. Per germline, CDR1 SGHTA and CDR2 FQGNSA. The CDR3 covers 15 residues. The CDR3 bases are TGTGCCAGCAGCCCCCGACTAGCAGGCACCGGGGAGCTGTTTTTT. It translates to CASSPRLAGTGELFF. Supplemented by reference TRBV7-2 and TRBJ2-2, the full variable domain reads GAGVSQSPSNKVTEKGKDVELRCDPISGHTALYWYRQSLGQGLEFLIYFQGNSAPDKSGLPSDRFSAERTGGSVSTLTIQRTQQEDSAVYLCASSPRLAGTGELFFGEGSRLTVL.

This clonotype was seen ten or more times. V usage is TRBV29-1 and J usage is TRBJ2-5; D tentatively fits TRBD1 or TRBD2 (5 bases each). Trimming pared 6 bases from V and 1 base from J, leaving 12 bases between. CDR1 and CDR2 (germline): SQVTM, ANQGSEA. The CDR3 has 13 amino acids. DNA of the CDR3: TGCAGCGTGCAGGGACCCGGCCAAGAGACCCAGTACTTC. Its translation: CSVQGPGQETQYF.

The genes are TRBV7-2 and TRBJ1-6; tentative D call: TRBD1 (5 bases). Germline CDR1 and CDR2: SGHTA and FQGNSA. Trimming left V 3 bases short and J 11 bases short, with 17 bases between. This CDR3 is built from 15 residues. The CDR3: CASSFSRQGGTPLHF. The DNA for the CDR3 is TGTGCCAGCAGCTTCTCGCGGCAGGGCGGTACACCCCTCCACTTT.

The sample holds a few counts of this clonotype. V gene TRBV5-5 combines with J gene TRBJ2-3, with no clear D. V was shortened by 0 bases and J by 5 bases, with 19 bases between the two germline ends. From germline, CDR1 is SGHKS and CDR2 YYEKEE (reference sequence). The CDR3 is 17 amino acids. In nucleotides, the CDR3 is TGTGCCAGCAGCTTGGCCAAGGCTACCGGAGTGATAGATACGCAGTATTTT. Translating it yields CASSLAKATGVIDTQYF. The full variable domain, with the rest looked up from reference TRBV5-5 and TRBJ2-3, is DAGVTQSPTHLIKTRGQQVTLRCSPISGHKSVSWYQQVLGQGPQFIFQYYEKEERGRGNFPDRFSARQFPNYSSELNVNALLLGDSALYLCASSLAKATGVIDTQYFGPGTRLTVL.

This clonotype has more than one count but fewer than ten. The chain links TRBV2 to TRBJ1-4; unclear D gene. The CDR3 runs to 14 residues. V lost 3 bases and J lost 4, with 9 bases in between. In germline, CDR1 is SNHLY, CDR2 FYNNEI. The DNA for the CDR3 is TGTGCCAGCAGTGACGGTCTGAGTAATGAAAAACTGTTTTTT. The encoded protein is CASSDGLSNEKLFF.

This clonotype occurred a few times. The chain carries TRBV7-2 and TRBJ2-2, with TRBD1 as a possible D gene (6 bases). Trimming cost V 6 bases and J 5 bases, with 10 bases left between them. The CDR3 has 13 amino acids. The germline V gene encodes CDR1 SGHTA and CDR2 FQGNSA. As DNA, the CDR3 is TGTGCCAGCAGGTCTACAGGGACCGGGGAGCTGTTTTTT. As protein: CASRSTGTGELFF.

This clonotype was observed many times. The chain has TRBV12-3 or TRBV12-4 and TRBJ1-1, with D uncertain. The CDR3 spans 15 residues. Trimming cost V 8 bases and J 3 bases, with 19 bases left between them. CDR3 protein: CASGKAVRRDTEAFF. DNA for the CDR3: TGTGCCAGCGGCAAGGCGGTCCGAAGGGACACTGAAGCTTTCTTT.

V usage is TRBV12-3 or TRBV12-4 and J usage is TRBJ2-3; 10 bases align to TRBD2. Germline trimming cut 3 bases from V and 6 bases from J; bases unmatched to any gene: 6. The CDR3 runs 15 residues. CDR3 protein: CASSLIAGGLDTQYF. The CDR3 region has the DNA TGTGCCAGCAGTTTGATAGCGGGGGGACTCGATACGCAGTATTTT.

This clonotype was counted a few times. V is TRBV7-2 and J is TRBJ1-3; no reliable D call. With 3 bases removed from V and 4 bases from J, the gap between germline ends came to 13 bases. The CDR3 has 15 residues. Germline CDR1 and CDR2: SGHTA and FQGNSA. The CDR3 bases are TGTGCCAGCAGCTTTAGTGGAGGATTGGGAAACACCATATATTTT. It specifies CASSFSGGLGNTIYF.

This clonotype was seen a handful of times. The chain recombines TRBV5-6 with TRBJ2-2, with 8 bases that match TRBD2. The CDR3 is 14 residues long. V trimming: 4 bases; J trimming: 6 bases; junction bases outside the gene matches: 5. Germline values: CDR1 SGHDT, CDR2 YYEEEE. The CDR3 DNA reads TGTGCCAGCAGCGACGGGGGGGGCTCCGGGGAGCTGTTTTTT. This translates into CASSDGGGSGELFF.